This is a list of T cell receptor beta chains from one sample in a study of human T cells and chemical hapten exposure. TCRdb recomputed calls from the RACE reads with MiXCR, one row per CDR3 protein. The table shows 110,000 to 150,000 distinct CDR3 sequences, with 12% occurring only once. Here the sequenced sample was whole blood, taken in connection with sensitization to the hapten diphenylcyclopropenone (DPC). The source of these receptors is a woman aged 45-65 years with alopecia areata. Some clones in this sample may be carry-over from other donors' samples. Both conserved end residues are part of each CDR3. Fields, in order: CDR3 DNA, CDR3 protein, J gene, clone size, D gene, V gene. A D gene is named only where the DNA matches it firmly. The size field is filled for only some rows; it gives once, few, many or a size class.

cdr3_nt: TGTGCCAGCTCACCAGGACAGGGGCAGACCGGGGAGCTGTTTTTT; cdr3_aa: CASSPGQGQTGELFF; j_call: TRBJ2-2; clone_size: -; d_call: TRBD1; v_call: TRBV18
cdr3_nt: TGTGCCAGCAGTTTGGTAGGGGTCTCTGGAAACACCATATATTTT; cdr3_aa: CASSLVGVSGNTIYF; j_call: TRBJ1-3; clone_size: few; d_call: -; v_call: TRBV27
cdr3_nt: TGTGCCACCAGTGATTCAAGTATCCCCGGCACGCAGTATTTT; cdr3_aa: CATSDSSIPGTQYF; j_call: TRBJ2-3; clone_size: -; d_call: -; v_call: TRBV24-1
cdr3_nt: TGTGCCAGCAGTTTTGGCGGGACGGGCACCGGGGAGCTGTTTTTT; cdr3_aa: CASSFGGTGTGELFF; j_call: TRBJ2-2; clone_size: few; d_call: -; v_call: TRBV12-3/TRBV12-4
cdr3_nt: TGTGCCAGCTCACCGTGGACGGCGAACACCGGGGAGCTGTTTTTT; cdr3_aa: CASSPWTANTGELFF; j_call: TRBJ2-2; clone_size: few; d_call: -; v_call: TRBV18
cdr3_nt: TGTGCCAGCAGCCAAGATCCTGGGCTTAATGAAAAACTGTTTTTT; cdr3_aa: CASSQDPGLNEKLFF; j_call: TRBJ1-4; clone_size: few; d_call: -; v_call: TRBV14
cdr3_nt: TGTGCCAGTAGTCCCCTTGGGGGGCTAAGCACCGGGGAGCTGTTTTTT; cdr3_aa: CASSPLGGLSTGELFF; j_call: TRBJ2-2; clone_size: few; d_call: -; v_call: TRBV19
cdr3_nt: TGTGCCAGCAGCTTCAGCGCTAATCAGCCCCAGCATTTT; cdr3_aa: CASSFSANQPQHF; j_call: TRBJ1-5; clone_size: -; d_call: -; v_call: TRBV7-3
cdr3_nt: TGTGCCACCCGGAGGAGAGGCACTGAAGCTTTCTTT; cdr3_aa: CATRRRGTEAFF; j_call: TRBJ1-1; clone_size: -; d_call: -; v_call: TRBV6-2/TRBV6-3
cdr3_nt: TGTGCTAGCAGCTTAACCGGGACAGGGGTAGGAGAGACCCAGTACTTC; cdr3_aa: CASSLTGTGVGETQYF; j_call: TRBJ2-5; clone_size: -; d_call: TRBD1; v_call: TRBV7-7
cdr3_nt: TGTGCCAGCAGTTACAGGGGGAGCTCCTACAATGAGCAGTTCTTC; cdr3_aa: CASSYRGSSYNEQFF; j_call: TRBJ2-1; clone_size: many; d_call: -; v_call: TRBV6-2/TRBV6-3
cdr3_nt: TGTGCCAGCTCACCCTCCACAGGGTTGGAGACCCAGTACTTC; cdr3_aa: CASSPSTGLETQYF; j_call: TRBJ2-5; clone_size: -; d_call: -; v_call: TRBV18
cdr3_nt: TGTGCCAGCAGCGCCCAGGGACTAAACACCGGGGAGCTGTTTTTT; cdr3_aa: CASSAQGLNTGELFF; j_call: TRBJ2-2; clone_size: -; d_call: TRBD2; v_call: TRBV9
cdr3_nt: TGTGCCAGCCAGGGACGTGAGTCCTACGAGCAGTACTTC; cdr3_aa: CASQGRESYEQYF; j_call: TRBJ2-7; clone_size: many; d_call: -; v_call: TRBV7-9
cdr3_nt: TGTGCCAGCAGCTTAGTGGCTAGCGGTCCCTACGAGCAGTACTTC; cdr3_aa: CASSLVASGPYEQYF; j_call: TRBJ2-7; clone_size: -; d_call: TRBD2; v_call: TRBV7-2
cdr3_nt: TGCAGCGTTGGGGACACTCGGGGGAGGAACACTGAAGCTTTCTTT; cdr3_aa: CSVGDTRGRNTEAFF; j_call: TRBJ1-1; clone_size: -; d_call: -; v_call: TRBV29-1
cdr3_nt: TGTGCCAGCAGCCCGGGGAGGACTACCTACGAGCAGTACTTC; cdr3_aa: CASSPGRTTYEQYF; j_call: TRBJ2-7; clone_size: many; d_call: -; v_call: TRBV11-2
cdr3_nt: TGTGCCAGCAACCAACAGGGGGCTGGAAACACCATATATTTT; cdr3_aa: CASNQQGAGNTIYF; j_call: TRBJ1-3; clone_size: -; d_call: TRBD1; v_call: TRBV7-9
cdr3_nt: TGCAGTGCTAGAGTTCCACAGGGGCGCAATCAGCCCCAGCATTTT; cdr3_aa: CSARVPQGRNQPQHF; j_call: TRBJ1-5; clone_size: few; d_call: TRBD1; v_call: TRBV20-1
cdr3_nt: TGTGCCAGTAGAAGTGGACTAGCCAACACCGGGGAGCTGTTTTTT; cdr3_aa: CASRSGLANTGELFF; j_call: TRBJ2-2; clone_size: -; d_call: TRBD2; v_call: TRBV19
cdr3_nt: TGTGCCAGCAGCTGGGCGCCACTATCCCTAGCGGGGGCCGGGAATGAGCAGTTCTTC; cdr3_aa: CASSWAPLSLAGAGNEQFF; j_call: TRBJ2-1; clone_size: many; d_call: TRBD2; v_call: TRBV5-6
cdr3_nt: TGTGCCAGCTCACCCCCTGGACTAGCAGTTGCAGATACGCAGTATTTT; cdr3_aa: CASSPPGLAVADTQYF; j_call: TRBJ2-3; clone_size: few; d_call: TRBD2; v_call: TRBV18
cdr3_nt: TGTGCCAGCAGCCTCGCCCCCGGGGCCAACGTCCTGACTTTC; cdr3_aa: CASSLAPGANVLTF; j_call: TRBJ2-6; clone_size: few; d_call: -; v_call: TRBV7-2
cdr3_nt: TGCAGTGCTAGAGATCCGGGAGTCTCCGGCGGGGAGCTGTTTTTT; cdr3_aa: CSARDPGVSGGELFF; j_call: TRBJ2-2; clone_size: many; d_call: -; v_call: TRBV20-1
cdr3_nt: TGTGCCAACAGCGGGGGGGGCATAGAGACCCAGTACTTC; cdr3_aa: CANSGGGIETQYF; j_call: TRBJ2-5; clone_size: -; d_call: TRBD2; v_call: TRBV28
cdr3_nt: TGCAGTGCTAGACCCCTCCAAGGGCCTGGCGGGGAGCTGTTTTTT; cdr3_aa: CSARPLQGPGGELFF; j_call: TRBJ2-2; clone_size: -; d_call: -; v_call: TRBV20-1
cdr3_nt: TGTGCCAGCAGAGCGTACACCGGGGAGCTGTTTTTT; cdr3_aa: CASRAYTGELFF; j_call: TRBJ2-2; clone_size: many; d_call: -; v_call: TRBV12-3/TRBV12-4
cdr3_nt: TGTGCCAGCAGTTCTGGGGCCAACGTCCTGACTTTC; cdr3_aa: CASSSGANVLTF; j_call: TRBJ2-6; clone_size: many; d_call: -; v_call: TRBV12-3/TRBV12-4
cdr3_nt: TGCAGCGTTGTTAGCGGCATCTACGAGCTGTACTTC; cdr3_aa: CSVVSGIYELYF; j_call: TRBJ2-7; clone_size: -; d_call: -; v_call: TRBV29-1
cdr3_nt: TGCGCCAGCACCCAGGGGACTAGCGACACCTACGAGCAGTACTTC; cdr3_aa: CASTQGTSDTYEQYF; j_call: TRBJ2-7; clone_size: few; d_call: TRBD2; v_call: TRBV5-1
cdr3_nt: TGTGCCAGCAGTTACTCGAAAGGGAACACTGAAGCTTTCTTT; cdr3_aa: CASSYSKGNTEAFF; j_call: TRBJ1-1; clone_size: -; d_call: -; v_call: TRBV6-6
cdr3_nt: TGTGCCAGTAGTTGGGCCGGGGAGCTGTTTTTT; cdr3_aa: CASSWAGELFF; j_call: TRBJ2-2; clone_size: few; d_call: -; v_call: TRBV19
cdr3_nt: TGTGCCAGCAGCCGACAGGGAATGGGGTCCTACGAGCAGTACTTC; cdr3_aa: CASSRQGMGSYEQYF; j_call: TRBJ2-7; clone_size: few; d_call: TRBD1; v_call: TRBV4-2
cdr3_nt: TGCGCCAGTCACCCCAGTAGCGGGAGTCGGTACAATGAGCAGTTCTTC; cdr3_aa: CASHPSSGSRYNEQFF; j_call: TRBJ2-1; clone_size: -; d_call: TRBD2; v_call: TRBV10-2
cdr3_nt: TGTGCCAGCAGTCTCGCCGACAGGGGGACGGCTAATGAAAAACTGTTTTTT; cdr3_aa: CASSLADRGTANEKLFF; j_call: TRBJ1-4; clone_size: -; d_call: TRBD1; v_call: TRBV12-3/TRBV12-4